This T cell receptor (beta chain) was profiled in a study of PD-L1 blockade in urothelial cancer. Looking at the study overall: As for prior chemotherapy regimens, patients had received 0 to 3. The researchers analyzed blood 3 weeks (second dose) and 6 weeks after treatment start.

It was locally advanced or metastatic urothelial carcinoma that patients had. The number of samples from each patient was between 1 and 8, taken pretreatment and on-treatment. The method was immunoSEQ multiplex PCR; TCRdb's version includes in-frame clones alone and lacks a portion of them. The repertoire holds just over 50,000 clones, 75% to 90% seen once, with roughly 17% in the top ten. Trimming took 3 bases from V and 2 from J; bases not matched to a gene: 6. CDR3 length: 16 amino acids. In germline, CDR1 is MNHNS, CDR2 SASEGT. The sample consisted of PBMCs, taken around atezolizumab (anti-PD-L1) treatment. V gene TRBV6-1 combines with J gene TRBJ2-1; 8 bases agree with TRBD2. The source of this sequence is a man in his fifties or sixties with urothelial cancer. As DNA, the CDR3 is TGTGCCAGCAGTGAGGAGGGTAGCGGGGCCTACAATGAGCAGTTCTTC. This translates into CASSEEGSGAYNEQFF.